A single sample gave rise to the 20 T cell receptor beta chains below, sequenced in a study of OX40 agonist ivuxolimab in advanced cancers. Sequencing used immunoSEQ multiplex PCR; TCRdb keeps in-frame clones, though not all of them. The sample contains tens of thousands of clones, around nine tenths of which appear only once. The sequencing used CD4+ or CD8+ T cells sorted from blood, collected in a trial of the OX40 agonist ivuxolimab. All receptors come from an adult with an advanced solid tumor such as melanoma, head and neck, liver or kidney cancer.

This chain links TRBV7-3 with TRBJ2-1, with TRBD2 identical over 8 bases. V lost 7 bases, J lost 8 bases, and 16 bases stayed unmatched. Germline assignment: CDR1 SGHTA and CDR2 FQGTGA. The CDR3 runs 16 residues. The CDR3 nucleotides read TGTGCCAGCAAGCCTCTAAGGGGACTAGACTTACATGAGCAGTTCTTC. This translates into CASKPLRGLDLHEQFF.

The V and J genes are TRBV5-4 and TRBJ2-2, with unresolved D. V lost 4 bases and J lost 1, with 14 bases in between. The CDR3 contains 16 residues. CDR1 and CDR2 (germline): SGHNT, YYREEE (reference sequence). The CDR3 DNA sequence: TGTGCCAGCAGCCGTGGTGGCGGATTGAACACCGGGGAGCTGTTTTTT. Amino acids: CASSRGGGLNTGELFF.

This chain connects TRBV28 to TRBJ2-7; 12 bases match TRBD2. This CDR3 spans 14 amino acids. Germline trimming cut 7 bases from V and 5 bases from J; bases unmatched to any gene: 6. Germline lookup yields CDR1 MDHEN and CDR2 SYDVKM. The CDR3 sequence: CASTRLAGANEQYF. The CDR3 nucleotides read TGTGCCAGCACCAGACTAGCGGGAGCAAACGAGCAGTACTTC.

Here the CDR3 DNA reads TGTGCCAGCATCCTCGGCGGGGGGCCTGGGGAGCAGTACTTC. Its translation is CASILGGGPGEQYF. This rearrangement joins TRBV6-5 to TRBJ2-7; 8 positions agree with TRBD2. CDR3 length: 14 residues. Trimming took 7 bases from V and 7 from J; bases not matched to a gene: 12. CDR1 MNHEY and CDR2 SVGAGI come from the germline V gene.

The genes are TRBV5-4 and TRBJ1-2, with D possibly TRBD1 on 5 matching bases. Germline V gene lookup returns CDR1 SGHNT and CDR2 YYREEE (reference sequence). V was pared by 4 bases and J by 2 bases, with 12 bases between. The CDR3 has 14 amino acids. CDR3 sequence: CASSPQATNYGYTF. The CDR3 region has the DNA TGTGCCAGCAGCCCACAGGCGACGAACTATGGCTACACCTTC.

CDR3 amino acids: CASGLGRGSYNEQFF. The CDR3 DNA reads as TGTGCTAGTGGTTTGGGCAGGGGGTCCTACAATGAGCAGTTCTTC. The chain employs TRBV12-5 and TRBJ2-1; 7 bases align to TRBD1. This CDR3 has 15 residues. Germline CDR1 LGHNT, CDR2 FRNRAP. With V trimmed by 1 base and J by 1 base, 1 base remained unmatched.

The rearrangement uses TRBV11-2 and TRBJ2-1; no reliable D call. CDR1 and CDR2 (germline): SGHAT, FQNNGV. The CDR3 has 14 amino acids. V was pared by 5 bases and J by 10 bases, with 18 bases between. For the CDR3, the DNA is TGTGCCAGCAGCAAGGCGTTCCTGTTAAGGGAGCAGTTCTTC. Protein product: CASSKAFLLREQFF.

The chain is built from TRBV19 and TRBJ1-5; D gene unclear. Germline CDR1 reads LNHDA; CDR2 reads SQIVND (reference sequence). The V end was cut by 10 bases, the J end by 8 bases, with 21 bases between. The CDR3 is made up of 14 amino acids. CDR3 in DNA: TGTGCCATCCCTAATTCGACCCTGAGAAAGCCCCAGCATTTT. This encodes CAIPNSTLRKPQHF. Combining the CDR3 with reference TRBV19 and TRBJ1-5 gives the whole variable domain DGGITQSPKYLFRKEGQNVTLSCEQNLNHDAMYWYRQDPGQGLRLIYYSQIVNDFQKGDIAEGYSVSREKKESFPLTVTSAQKNPTAFYLCAIPNSTLRKPQHFGDGTRLSIL.

This clone was counted a few times. The chain recombines TRBV28 with TRBJ2-1; no reliable D call. The germline V and J ends were trimmed by 7 bases and 4 bases, with 8 bases remaining between them. CDR1 is MDHEN, CDR2 SYDVKM, per germline. CDR3 length equals 12 residues. The chain's CDR3 is CASTLGYNEQFF. CDR3 DNA sequence: TGTGCCAGCACCCTGGGGTACAATGAGCAGTTCTTC.

For this clone: A junction boundary mismatches the germline segment, possibly from a read error. J is TRBJ2-1 and V is TRBV7-7; D not resolved. The CDR3 sequence is 13 residues long. Germline CDR1 reads SSHAT; CDR2 reads FNYEAQ (reference sequence). CDR3 DNA: TGTGCTAGCAGCTTAAGTCGATACAATGAGCAGTTCTTC. Translated: CASSLSRYNEQFF.

The CDR3 protein is CASSSTPGTGAFF. The CDR3 coding sequence is TGTGCCAGCAGCTCTACTCCCGGGACGGGGGCTTTCTTT. The V call is TRBV5-6, the J call TRBJ1-1; TRBD1 is a possible D gene (5 bases). V shed 3 bases and J shed 11 bases, with 17 bases lying between them. The CDR3 loop spans 13 amino acids. Germline assignment: CDR1 SGHDT and CDR2 YYEEEE.

The rearrangement joins TRBV7-2 to TRBJ2-3; D is unclear. The germline V gene has CDR1 SGHTA and CDR2 FQGNSA. V was shortened by 1 base and J by 5 bases, with 7 bases between the two germline ends. The CDR3 length is 13 residues. For the CDR3, the DNA is TGTGCCAGCAGCTTAGAGTCCCTAGATACGCAGTATTTT. Protein product: CASSLESLDTQYF.

This clone has just a few counts. The chain combines TRBV11-3 with TRBJ2-3; D possibly uses TRBD1 or TRBD2 (6 bases each). Germline V gene lookup returns CDR1 SGHNT and CDR2 YENEEA. Trimming left V 4 bases short and J 0 bases short, with 8 bases between. This CDR3 has 14 residues. CDR3 sequence reads: CASSWGASTDTQYF. CDR3 coding DNA: TGTGCCAGCAGCTGGGGGGCTAGCACAGATACGCAGTATTTT.

This rearrangement joins TRBV5-4 to TRBJ1-5; 10 nucleotides align to TRBD1. Germline loops: CDR1 SGHNT, CDR2 YYREEE (reference sequence). The CDR3 has 15 residues. The ends lost 4 bases at V and 3 bases at J; junction bases unmatched: 4. Here the CDR3 reads CASSRQGAHNQPQHF. CDR3 nucleotides: TGTGCCAGCAGCCGACAGGGGGCTCACAATCAGCCCCAGCATTTT.

The chain links TRBV30 to TRBJ1-5; TRBD1 is a possible D gene (5 bases). CDR1 GTSNPN and CDR2 SVGIG come from the germline V gene (reference sequence). The CDR3 contains 13 residues. The V and J ends lost 7 bases and 5 bases respectively, with 15 bases between them. The DNA of the CDR3 is TGTGCCTTCTCCCGGGGCCGGGATCAGCCCCAGCATTTT. Protein: CAFSRGRDQPQHF. Supplemented by reference TRBV30 and TRBJ1-5, the full variable domain reads SQTIHQWPATLVQPVGSPLSLECTVEGTSNPNLYWYRQAAGRGLQLLFYSVGIGQISSEVPQNLSASRPQDRQFILSSKKLLLSDSGFYLCAFSRGRDQPQHFGDGTRLSIL.

The chain employs TRBV7-8 and TRBJ1-2, with no clear D. Germline V gives CDR1 SGHVS, CDR2 FQNEAQ. The length of the CDR3 is 13 residues. The V gene lost 6 bases and the J gene lost 5 bases, with 13 bases spanning the gap. The CDR3 DNA follows: TGTGCCAGCAGTCGAAGTCCGGATTATGGCTACACCTTC. Its translation is CASSRSPDYGYTF.

The CDR3 reads CASSSSGEKLFF. DNA of the CDR3: TGTGCCAGCAGCTCGTCCGGGGAGAAACTGTTTTTT. This chain uses TRBV5-8 with TRBJ1-4; no clear D. V was cut by 3 bases and J by 11 bases, with 11 bases left in between. This CDR3 comprises 12 residues. Germline loops: CDR1 SGHTS, CDR2 YDEGEE.

The chain employs TRBV7-9 and TRBJ1-5; D call uncertain. There are 15 residues in the CDR3. Germline CDR1 SEHNR, CDR2 FQNEAQ (reference sequence). V lost 5 bases and J lost 1, with 12 bases in between. The CDR3 DNA reads as TGTGCCAGCAGCCCACCGGGCAGAAGCAATCAGCCCCAGCATTTT. It codes for CASSPPGRSNQPQHF.

The chain has TRBV14 and TRBJ1-1; D is undetermined. This CDR3 spans 13 amino acids. Trimming removed 1 base from V and 11 bases from J, with 14 bases in between. The germline V gene encodes CDR1 SGHDN and CDR2 FVKESK. The chain's CDR3 is CASSQAWQRTAFF. CDR3 DNA sequence: TGTGCCAGCAGCCAAGCCTGGCAGCGGACGGCTTTCTTT.

The chain combines TRBV18 with TRBJ2-1; 7 bases match TRBD1. J gave up 4 bases and V 3 bases, and 3 bases lay outside the gene matches. Germline V gives CDR1 KGHSH, CDR2 LQKENI. This CDR3 comprises 14 residues. This CDR3 is CASSPTGIYNEQFF. In DNA form, the CDR3 reads TGTGCCAGCTCACCGACAGGGATATACAATGAGCAGTTCTTC.